A selection of T cell receptor beta chains follows, all from one sample in a study of human T cells and chemical hapten exposure. TCRdb re-called the RACE reads with MiXCR, one entry per CDR3 protein. This sample has around 180,000 distinct CDR3 sequences, with more than 25% found just once. The input for sequencing was whole blood, taken in connection with sensitization to the hapten diphenylcyclopropenone (DPC). The receptors stem from a young woman with alopecia areata. Some clones in this sample may be carry-over from other donors' samples. CDR3s include the opening cysteine and the closing phenylalanine or tryptophan. A D gene is named only where the DNA matches it firmly. Expanded clones get a size class; other rows say once, few or many, or leave the size out.

TRBV4-2	TRBJ2-3	TRBD2	-	CASSQNPRTSGRADTDTQYF	TGTGCCAGCAGCCAGAACCCAAGGACTAGCGGGAGGGCCGACACAGATACGCAGTATTTT
TRBV6-6	TRBJ2-7	-	-	CASRRQESYEQYF	TGTGCCAGCAGACGACAGGAATCCTACGAGCAGTACTTC
TRBV28	TRBJ1-2	-	many	CASSLAPYGYTF	TGTGCCAGCAGTTTGGCGCCCTATGGCTACACCTTC
TRBV5-6	TRBJ1-1	-	-	CASTDTGNTEAFF	TGTGCCAGCACCGATACGGGGAACACTGAAGCTTTCTTT
TRBV28	TRBJ1-2	-	-	CASLSPGVYGYTF	TGTGCCAGCCTCTCTCCAGGAGTCTATGGCTACACCTTC
TRBV9	TRBJ1-1	-	once	CASSLGTQGAEAFF	TGTGCCAGCAGCCTAGGCACGCAGGGAGCTGAAGCTTTCTTT
TRBV7-2	TRBJ2-7	-	-	CASSLEGHSSYEQYF	TGTGCCAGCAGCCTGGAAGGGCATAGCTCCTACGAGCAGTACTTC
TRBV14	TRBJ1-2	-	-	CASSPGPGLGYTF	TGTGCCAGCAGCCCGGGGCCGGGGCTAGGCTACACCTTC
TRBV9	TRBJ2-1	TRBD2	-	CASSVGASGANEQFF	TGTGCCAGCAGCGTAGGGGCTAGCGGGGCAAATGAGCAGTTCTTC
TRBV12-3/TRBV12-4	TRBJ2-3	TRBD2	-	CASSSLAGVLDTQYF	TGTGCCAGCAGTTCTCTAGCGGGAGTTCTAGATACGCAGTATTTT
TRBV28	TRBJ2-2	TRBD1	-	CAGGGTGVNTGELFF	TGTGCCGGCGGAGGGACAGGGGTGAACACCGGGGAGCTGTTTTTT
TRBV20-1	TRBJ2-7	TRBD1	-	CSARDRGLGQYF	TGCAGTGCTAGGGACAGGGGGCTGGGACAGTACTTC
TRBV10-1	TRBJ2-7	-	-	CASSDRSGEQYF	TGCGCCAGCAGCGACAGGTCGGGAGAGCAGTACTTC
TRBV28	TRBJ1-4	-	few	CASTLSRRGEKLFF	TGTGCCAGCACCCTCTCACGGAGGGGGGAAAAACTGTTTTTT
TRBV29-1	TRBJ2-1	-	few	CSVGVIEQFF	TGCAGCGTTGGGGTGATTGAGCAGTTCTTC
TRBV3-1	TRBJ1-5	-	-	CASSPAQGDQPQHF	TGTGCCAGCAGCCCTGCCCAGGGCGACCAGCCCCAGCATTTT
TRBV4-2	TRBJ1-1	-	-	CASSQRSQAFF	TGTGCCAGCAGCCAGAGGTCCCAAGCTTTCTTT
TRBV28	TRBJ1-6	-	-	CASSLAISPPLHF	TGTGCCAGCAGTTTAGCAATTTCCCCACCCCTCCACTTT
TRBV7-3	TRBJ2-3	-	few	CASSLVGGANTDTQYF	TGTGCCAGCAGCCTAGTAGGGGGGGCCAACACAGATACGCAGTATTTT
TRBV28	TRBJ1-3	-	-	CASSPRSSGNTIYF	TGTGCCAGCAGTCCCAGGTCCTCTGGAAACACCATATATTTT
TRBV20-1	TRBJ1-1	-	few	CSARDLTRRDEAFF	TGCAGTGCTAGAGATCTCACGCGGCGGGATGAAGCTTTCTTT
TRBV7-6	TRBJ2-3	-	-	CASSMTRDLTDTQYF	TGTGCCAGCAGCATGACCCGGGACCTGACAGATACGCAGTATTTT
TRBV28	TRBJ2-7	-	few	CASGYTPSYEQYF	TGTGCCAGCGGCTACACACCCTCCTACGAGCAGTACTTC
TRBV24-1	TRBJ2-2	-	-	CATSDLGGPDTGELFF	TGTGCCACCAGTGATTTAGGCGGGCCCGACACCGGGGAGCTGTTTTTT
TRBV28	TRBJ2-1	-	few	CASTQPPGSSYNEQFF	TGTGCCAGCACTCAACCCCCCGGGAGCTCCTACAATGAGCAGTTCTTC
TRBV29-1	TRBJ2-1	-	few	CSAGTGGRNEQFF	TGCAGCGCTGGGACTGGCGGCCGGAATGAGCAGTTCTTC
TRBV20-1	TRBJ2-4	-	few	CSASNRLKNIQYF	TGCAGTGCTAGTAACAGGTTAAAAAACATTCAGTACTTC
TRBV7-2	TRBJ2-2	TRBD2	-	CASSVAGTSGGIGGELFF	TGTGCCAGCAGCGTTGCCGGGACTAGCGGGGGGATAGGCGGGGAGCTGTTTTTT
TRBV20-1	TRBJ2-5	-	-	CSAREETQYF	TGCAGTGCTAGAGAAGAGACCCAGTACTTC
TRBV7-9	TRBJ1-5	TRBD1	many	CASSSGQGGNQPQHF	TGTGCCAGCAGCTCCGGACAGGGAGGAAATCAGCCCCAGCATTTT
TRBV9	TRBJ2-2	-	-	CASSVGDVGELFF	TGTGCCAGCAGCGTAGGGGACGTCGGGGAGCTGTTTTTT
TRBV29-1	TRBJ2-3	-	few	CSVPPGTDTQYF	TGCAGCGTTCCCCCAGGGACCGATACGCAGTATTTT
TRBV5-1	TRBJ2-5	TRBD1	-	CASSLDRGHETQYF	TGCGCCAGCAGCTTGGACAGGGGGCATGAGACCCAGTACTTC
TRBV20-1	TRBJ1-5	TRBD1	-	CSANQGDSQPQHF	TGCAGTGCTAACCAGGGGGATTCTCAGCCCCAGCATTTT
TRBV7-2	TRBJ2-3	-	-	CASSLGGIQDTQYF	TGTGCCAGCAGCTTAGGAGGGATCCAGGATACGCAGTATTTT
TRBV30	TRBJ1-1	TRBD1	few	CAWSEDRRTEAFF	TGTGCCTGGAGTGAGGACAGGAGAACTGAAGCTTTCTTT
TRBV11-2	TRBJ1-5	-	few	CASSLEIGGNQPQHF	TGTGCCAGCAGCTTAGAGATAGGGGGCAATCAGCCCCAGCATTTT
TRBV19	TRBJ2-2	-	-	CASQIGGYTGELFF	TGTGCCAGTCAAATTGGGGGGTACACCGGGGAGCTGTTTTTT
TRBV4-3	TRBJ2-3	TRBD2	few	CASSQGLASTDTQYF	TGCGCCAGCAGCCAAGGACTAGCAAGCACAGATACGCAGTATTTT
TRBV24-1	TRBJ2-3	-	few	CATSVTGMGSQYF	TGTGCCACCAGTGTCACGGGAATGGGCTCGCAGTATTTT
TRBV4-2	TRBJ2-3	TRBD1	few	CASSQPDRDQDTQYF	TGTGCCAGCAGCCAGCCAGACAGGGATCAAGATACGCAGTATTTT
TRBV2	TRBJ2-1	-	-	CASSGPLDNEQFF	TGTGCCAGCAGTGGTCCGTTAGACAATGAGCAGTTCTTC
TRBV6-5	TRBJ2-1	TRBD2	-	CASSYELIAGGYEQFF	TGTGCCAGCAGTTACGAACTAATCGCGGGAGGGTATGAGCAGTTCTTC
TRBV29-1	TRBJ2-5	-	few	CSANGASETQYF	TGCAGCGCCAACGGGGCTTCAGAGACCCAGTACTTC
TRBV5-1	TRBJ1-2	-	few	CASSLDRPSGYTF	TGCGCCAGCAGCTTGGACAGGCCGTCTGGCTACACCTTC
TRBV6-2/TRBV6-3	TRBJ2-7	-	-	CASIGGAEQYF	TGTGCCAGCATTGGCGGGGCCGAGCAGTACTTC
TRBV28	TRBJ2-7	-	-	CASSPPVGLSEQYF	TGTGCCAGCAGTCCCCCGGTGGGGCTTTCCGAGCAGTACTTC
TRBV7-9	TRBJ2-7	-	-	CASSLSAVSYEQYF	TGTGCCAGCAGCTTAAGCGCGGTCTCCTACGAGCAGTACTTC
TRBV3-1	TRBJ1-2	-	few	CASSQVNRAGANYGYTF	TGTGCCAGCAGCCAAGTAAACCGAGCCGGAGCTAACTATGGCTACACCTTC
TRBV28	TRBJ1-1	-	-	CASSIELTEAFF	TGTGCCAGCAGTATTGAACTCACTGAAGCTTTCTTT
TRBV7-9	TRBJ1-2	-	-	CASSSRWGAGGYTF	TGTGCCAGCAGCTCCCGTTGGGGGGCCGGGGGCTACACCTTC
TRBV5-1	TRBJ1-6	-	-	CASSLGQLTSPLHF	TGCGCCAGCAGCCTTGGACAGTTAACATCACCCCTCCACTTT